The sequence of this TCR beta chain was determined in a study of blood T cell repertoires in COVID-19. Germline V gene sequence: CDR1 SGHVS, CDR2 FQNEAQ. The length of the CDR3 is 14 residues. V gave up 4 bases and J gave up 5 bases, with 15 bases separating them. Profiled with immunoSEQ multiplex PCR; TCRdb holds only in-frame clones, not every one. The sample shows approximately 110,000 clones, around 88% of them seen only once. The sequence came from a woman aged 45-65 years with active or convalescent COVID-19. The chain combines TRBV7-8 with TRBJ2-7; no clear D gene. The sample comprised peripheral blood. CDR3 loop: CASSSTRIGHEQYF. The CDR3 DNA follows: TGTGCCAGCAGCTCCACCCGCATTGGCCACGAGCAGTACTTC.